This is a list of T cell receptor beta chains from one sample in a study of response to subunit inactivated influenza vaccine. TCRdb reprocessed the RT-PCR reads with MiXCR, giving one entry per CDR3 protein. Seen here are around 790,000 distinct CDR3 sequences, 21% observed once, and the top ten hold more than 8.5%. The specimen comprised PBMCs from blood, sampled 4 to 6 days after vaccination. The receptors here all came from a man aged 45-65 years who received an inactivated influenza vaccine. The CDR3 runs from the conserved cysteine through the conserved F or W. A D gene is named only where the DNA matches it firmly.

V gene: TRBV12-3/TRBV12-4
CDR3 length: 16
D gene: TRBD2
CDR3 protein: CASTPGGFIYQETQYF

V gene: TRBV7-9
CDR3 length: 16
D gene: TRBD1
CDR3 protein: CASSTPRGTPAVEQFF

V gene: TRBV7-2
CDR3 length: 16
D gene: -
CDR3 protein: CASSLGLGASNTEAFF

V gene: TRBV18
CDR3 length: 15
D gene: TRBD1
CDR3 protein: CASSPQGVRGQPQHF

V gene: TRBV12-3/TRBV12-4
CDR3 length: 14
D gene: TRBD1
CDR3 protein: CASSLRQGLPEAFF

V gene: TRBV12-3/TRBV12-4
CDR3 length: 13
D gene: -
CDR3 protein: CASSKDSWKTQYF

V gene: TRBV5-5
CDR3 length: 15
D gene: -
CDR3 protein: CASSSRHDSGDTQYF

V gene: TRBV6-2/TRBV6-3
CDR3 length: 18
D gene: TRBD2
CDR3 protein: CASRTDRIFTSGGFPQYF

V gene: TRBV12-2
CDR3 length: 15
D gene: -
CDR3 protein: CASRLSVPTSYEQYF

V gene: TRBV7-2
CDR3 length: 15
D gene: -
CDR3 protein: CASSLRGAGYNEQFF

V gene: TRBV12-3/TRBV12-4
CDR3 length: 14
D gene: TRBD1
CDR3 protein: CASTTTGPNTEAFF

V gene: TRBV29-1
CDR3 length: 12
D gene: TRBD1
CDR3 protein: CSARTGRDGYTF

V gene: TRBV3-1
CDR3 length: 14
D gene: -
CDR3 protein: CASSPDWAYNEQFF

V gene: TRBV5-5
CDR3 length: 18
D gene: TRBD1
CDR3 protein: CASSSPAGRGIIADTQYF

V gene: TRBV12-3/TRBV12-4
CDR3 length: 15
D gene: -
CDR3 protein: CASSDGQTRTDTQYF

V gene: TRBV12-3/TRBV12-4
CDR3 length: 13
D gene: -
CDR3 protein: CASSFSNKNIQYF

V gene: TRBV20-1
CDR3 length: 14
D gene: -
CDR3 protein: CSASPRGAGYEQYF

V gene: TRBV6-2/TRBV6-3
CDR3 length: 15
D gene: TRBD2
CDR3 protein: CASRPASSGSSEQYF

V gene: TRBV12-3/TRBV12-4
CDR3 length: 14
D gene: TRBD1
CDR3 protein: CASRGQGAGYEQYF

V gene: TRBV12-3/TRBV12-4
CDR3 length: 13
D gene: -
CDR3 protein: CASSFNPRETQYF

V gene: TRBV7-3
CDR3 length: 13
D gene: -
CDR3 protein: CASSLTGDGELFF

V gene: TRBV20-1
CDR3 length: 19
D gene: TRBD2
CDR3 protein: CSARAPPVYLAGRTDTQYF

V gene: TRBV12-3/TRBV12-4
CDR3 length: 13
D gene: -
CDR3 protein: CASSLPTGAGYTF

V gene: TRBV4-3
CDR3 length: 15
D gene: TRBD1
CDR3 protein: CASSQGPGGTYEQYF

V gene: TRBV12-3/TRBV12-4
CDR3 length: 12
D gene: -
CDR3 protein: CASSFGGWKAFF